Reported below is one T cell receptor (beta chain). Its antigen is as yet unknown. Each donor was nominally healthy when sampled (though unrecorded immune exposures were likely). The primer mix had 60 Vbeta and 13 Jbeta primers. Profiled with immunoSEQ multiplex PCR; TCRdb holds only in-frame clones, not every one. The table has approximately 120,000 clones, less than 80% seen once; the top ten hold more than 1.5%. The CDR3 is 15 amino acids. CDR1 and CDR2 (germline): SQVTM, ANQGSEA. With 4 bases removed from V and 0 bases from J, the gap between germline ends came to 10 bases. The sample belongs to a study of cytomegalovirus exposure and HLA in healthy donors. General study points: Beyond CMV serostatus, there was no information to go on about immune exposure. At a 0.05 false discovery rate, a later analysis found some 18,000 TCR beta sequences to be associated with HLA alleles.

Sequencing was done on a sample of PBMCs. This clonotype originated in a man between 45 and 60 years old in good health and CMV-seronegative. The genes are TRBV29-1 and TRBJ2-6; D is possibly TRBD2 (5 bases). The CDR3 DNA reads TGCAGCGTTGTAGGAGGAAGCTCTGGGGCCAACGTCCTGACTTTC. It translates to CSVVGGSSGANVLTF. Full variable domain (outside the CDR3, taken from reference TRBV29-1 and TRBJ2-6): SAVISQKPSRDICQRGTSLTIQCQVDSQVTMMFWYRQQPGQSLTLIATANQGSEATYESGFVIDKFPISRPNLTFSTLTVSNMSPEDSSIYLCSVVGGSSGANVLTFGAGSRLTVL.